The clone carrying this TCR beta chain turned up a few times. What it binds is unknown. The data derive from a study of beta chain features in type 1 diabetes. The overall study: Age, gender, cell numbers and subset yield matched between patients and controls.

Germline V gene lookup returns CDR1 SGHTA and CDR2 FQGTGA. There are 13 residues in the CDR3. Deletions cut 5 bases from V and 3 bases from J, with 11 bases between. Expressed TCRB transcripts were sequenced, since all the RNA that had been isolated was reverse transcribed. TCRdb's table, derived via immunoSEQ multiplex PCR, lists solely in-frame clones and lacks some. The sample yields about 320,000 clones, approximately 14% seen once. Study findings and constraints: The question left open here concerned HLA type influencing TCRB rearrangement. Patients and controls would be equally affected if PCR favored shorter templates. Significant though moderate, a shortening of TCRB CDR3s appeared in all four CD4+ subsets of Type 1 diabetes patients.

The origin of this receptor is a man younger than 40 in good health. The sample taken for sequencing was central memory CD4+ T cells from blood. The chain recombines TRBV7-3 with TRBJ2-7, with D possibly TRBD1 on 6 matching bases. CDR3 sequence reads: CASSAGQHYEQYF. CDR3 DNA: TGTGCCAGCAGCGCAGGACAGCACTACGAGCAGTACTTC.